These T cell receptor beta chains were read from a single sample in a study of blood T cells in healthy people across ages. TCRdb redid the calling of the 5' RACE reads with MiXCR, one entry per CDR3 protein. The sample comprises hundreds of thousands of distinct CDR3 sequences, more than 20% of which are singletons, and approximately 3.6% rests with the top ten. Input material: blood. The receptors stem from a man in his 70s in good health. The CDR3 runs from the conserved cysteine through the conserved F or W. D genes are given only for firm matches. A clone size is listed for some rows: how often the clone was seen (once, few, many), or a class if it is expanded.

j_gene: TRBJ2-4
abundance: few
len: 16
d_gene: NA
v_gene: TRBV4-2
CDR3aa: CASSQVGLLAKNIQYF
CDR3nt: TGTGCCAGCAGCCAAGTAGGACTTTTAGCCAAAAACATTCAGTACTTC

j_gene: TRBJ1-2
abundance: NA
len: 14
d_gene: NA
v_gene: TRBV20-1
CDR3aa: CSALDSLSNYGYTF
CDR3nt: TGCAGTGCCCTTGACAGTTTGTCTAACTATGGCTACACCTTC

j_gene: TRBJ1-1
abundance: few
len: 14
d_gene: NA
v_gene: TRBV12-3/TRBV12-4
CDR3aa: CASRPDGPNTEAFF
CDR3nt: TGTGCCAGCAGACCCGATGGGCCGAACACTGAAGCTTTCTTT

j_gene: TRBJ2-7
abundance: many
len: 14
d_gene: TRBD1
v_gene: TRBV5-1
CDR3aa: CASSRTGVSYEQYF
CDR3nt: TGCGCCAGCAGCCGAACAGGGGTCTCTTACGAGCAGTACTTC

j_gene: TRBJ1-1
abundance: few
len: 12
d_gene: NA
v_gene: TRBV28
CDR3aa: CAAYGQNTEAFF
CDR3nt: TGTGCCGCGTATGGGCAGAACACTGAAGCTTTCTTT

j_gene: TRBJ1-4
abundance: few
len: 15
d_gene: NA
v_gene: TRBV12-3/TRBV12-4
CDR3aa: CASRNTGLANEKLFF
CDR3nt: TGTGCCAGCAGAAACACAGGTTTGGCTAATGAAAAACTGTTTTTT

j_gene: TRBJ2-1
abundance: few
len: 14
d_gene: TRBD2
v_gene: TRBV2
CDR3aa: CASSVSGLAVEQFF
CDR3nt: TGTGCCAGCAGCGTTAGTGGGCTAGCGGTTGAGCAGTTCTTC

j_gene: TRBJ2-1
abundance: once
len: 18
d_gene: NA
v_gene: TRBV4-1
CDR3aa: CASSPDPRAGSSYNEQFF
CDR3nt: TGCGCCAGCAGCCCTGACCCTAGGGCGGGGAGCTCCTACAATGAGCAGTTCTTC

j_gene: TRBJ2-5
abundance: few
len: 15
d_gene: TRBD1
v_gene: TRBV9
CDR3aa: CASSVDRGNQETQYF
CDR3nt: TGTGCCAGCAGCGTGGACAGGGGGAATCAAGAGACCCAGTACTTC

j_gene: TRBJ2-3
abundance: many
len: 14
d_gene: TRBD2
v_gene: TRBV6-1
CDR3aa: CASSVAGVPDTQYF
CDR3nt: TGTGCCAGCAGTGTAGCGGGAGTGCCAGATACGCAGTATTTT

j_gene: TRBJ2-2
abundance: NA
len: 13
d_gene: NA
v_gene: TRBV20-1
CDR3aa: CSARDSLAGELFF
CDR3nt: TGCAGTGCTAGAGATTCCCTCGCTGGGGAGCTGTTTTTT

j_gene: TRBJ1-5
abundance: NA
len: 15
d_gene: NA
v_gene: TRBV5-1
CDR3aa: CASSPTGLGNQPQHF
CDR3nt: TGCGCCAGCAGCCCGACCGGGCTGGGCAATCAGCCCCAGCATTTT

j_gene: TRBJ2-2
abundance: NA
len: 15
d_gene: TRBD1
v_gene: TRBV5-1
CDR3aa: CASSAGTGITGELFF
CDR3nt: TGCGCCAGCAGCGCGGGGACAGGGATCACCGGGGAGCTGTTTTTT

j_gene: TRBJ2-7
abundance: NA
len: 13
d_gene: TRBD1
v_gene: TRBV19
CDR3aa: CASGRTGSSEQYF
CDR3nt: TGTGCCAGTGGCCGGACAGGATCAAGCGAGCAGTACTTC

j_gene: TRBJ2-3
abundance: few
len: 15
d_gene: TRBD2
v_gene: TRBV29-1
CDR3aa: CSVATSVSSTDTQYF
CDR3nt: TGCAGCGTCGCTACTAGCGTCTCTAGCACAGATACGCAGTATTTT

j_gene: TRBJ2-3
abundance: NA
len: 14
d_gene: NA
v_gene: TRBV5-8
CDR3aa: CASGPDSGADTQYF
CDR3nt: TGTGCCAGCGGCCCGGACTCGGGAGCAGATACGCAGTATTTT

j_gene: TRBJ2-3
abundance: NA
len: 14
d_gene: TRBD1
v_gene: TRBV20-1
CDR3aa: CSAPDRGGTDTQYF
CDR3nt: TGCAGTGCCCCGGACAGGGGGGGCACAGATACGCAGTATTTT

j_gene: TRBJ2-5
abundance: few
len: 13
d_gene: NA
v_gene: TRBV5-1
CDR3aa: CASSRGSVETQYF
CDR3nt: TGCGCCAGCAGCCGGGGTTCCGTAGAGACCCAGTACTTC

j_gene: TRBJ2-1
abundance: few
len: 18
d_gene: TRBD2
v_gene: TRBV25-1
CDR3aa: CASSETPSTSGRDNEQFF
CDR3nt: TGTGCCAGCAGTGAAACCCCATCGACTAGCGGGAGAGACAATGAGCAGTTCTTC

j_gene: TRBJ2-1
abundance: NA
len: 15
d_gene: TRBD2
v_gene: TRBV7-2
CDR3aa: CASSFLRNSGRKLFF
CDR3nt: TGTGCCAGCAGCTTTCTTCGGAATAGCGGGAGGAAGCTGTTCTTC

j_gene: TRBJ2-5
abundance: NA
len: 15
d_gene: NA
v_gene: TRBV5-1
CDR3aa: CASSLDVGGFKTQYF
CDR3nt: TGCGCCAGCAGCTTGGATGTCGGGGGTTTCAAGACCCAGTACTTC

j_gene: TRBJ2-1
abundance: NA
len: 14
d_gene: NA
v_gene: TRBV20-1
CDR3aa: CSASKPALNNEQFF
CDR3nt: TGCAGTGCCTCCAAGCCAGCGCTAAACAATGAGCAGTTCTTC

j_gene: TRBJ2-1
abundance: NA
len: 13
d_gene: NA
v_gene: TRBV4-1
CDR3aa: CASSQGVGDEQFF
CDR3nt: TGCGCCAGCAGCCAAGGGGTAGGAGATGAGCAGTTCTTC